This T cell receptor beta chain was recovered during a study of post-analysis software for immune sequencing data. Across the whole study: The cohort encompassed relapsing-remitting, secondary progressive and progressive-relapsing multiple sclerosis disease courses. Study findings and constraints: Same-batch preparations were strongly co-clustered by F measure. Included in a set of about 5 TRBV segments more frequent in patients than controls were TRBV5-6, TRBV5-1 and TRBV20-1.

The CDR3 totals 15 residues. V lost 1 base and J lost 4, with 13 bases in between. Germline V lookup: CDR1 SGHAT, CDR2 FQNNGV. Concerning this clonotype: Its antigen is unknown.

The authors incorporated unique molecular identifiers into the TCR beta cDNA libraries. Around 500,000 cDNA molecules were obtained from roughly 1 to 10 million T cells. TCRdb reprocessed the PCR reads via MiXCR and lists one record per CDR3 protein. The data show roughly 570,000 distinct CDR3 sequences, 34% seen once. Sequenced input: blood. The clonotype comes from a girl aged 2 to 17 with multiple sclerosis. The chain joins TRBV11-2 to TRBJ2-5; D gene unclear. CDR3 DNA: TGTGCCAGCAGCTTAGGAGGTGGTGGATTAGAGACCCAGTACTTC. Its protein is CASSLGGGGLETQYF. Together with reference TRBV11-2 and TRBJ2-5, the CDR3 gives the full variable domain: EAGVAQSPRYKIIEKRQSVAFWCNPISGHATLYWYQQILGQGPKLLIQFQNNGVVDDSQLPKDRFSAERLKGVDSTLKIQPAKLEDSAVYLCASSLGGGGLETQYFGPGTRLLVL.